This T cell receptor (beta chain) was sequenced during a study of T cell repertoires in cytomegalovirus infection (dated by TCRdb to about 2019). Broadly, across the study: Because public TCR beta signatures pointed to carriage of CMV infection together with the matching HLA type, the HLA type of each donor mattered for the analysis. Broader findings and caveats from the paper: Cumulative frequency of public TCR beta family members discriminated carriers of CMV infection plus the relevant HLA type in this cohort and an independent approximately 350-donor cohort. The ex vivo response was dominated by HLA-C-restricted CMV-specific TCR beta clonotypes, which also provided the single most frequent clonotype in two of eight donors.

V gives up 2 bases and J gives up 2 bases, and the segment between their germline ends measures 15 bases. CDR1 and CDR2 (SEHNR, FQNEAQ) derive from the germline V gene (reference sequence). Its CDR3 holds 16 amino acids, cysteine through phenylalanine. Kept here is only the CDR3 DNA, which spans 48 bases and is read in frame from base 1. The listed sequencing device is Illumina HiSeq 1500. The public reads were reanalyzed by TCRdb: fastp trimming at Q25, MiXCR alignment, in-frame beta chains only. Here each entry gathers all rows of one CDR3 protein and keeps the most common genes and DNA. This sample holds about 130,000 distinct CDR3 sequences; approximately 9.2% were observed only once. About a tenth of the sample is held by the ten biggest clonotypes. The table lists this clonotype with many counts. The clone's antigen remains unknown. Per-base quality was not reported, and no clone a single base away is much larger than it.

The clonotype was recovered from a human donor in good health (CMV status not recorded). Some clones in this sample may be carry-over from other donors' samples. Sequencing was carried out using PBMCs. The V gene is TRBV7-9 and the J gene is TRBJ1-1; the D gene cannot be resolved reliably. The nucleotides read TGTGCCAGCAGCTTACTGTCCGGGTCCCCTAACACTGAAGCTTTCTTT. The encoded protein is CASSLLSGSPNTEAFF.